This T cell receptor (beta chain) was sequenced in a study of blood T cell repertoires in COVID-19. Study summary: Material from acute and convalescent COVID-19 was sourced from the United States, Italy and Spain.

Between the trimmed V and J ends, which lost 4 bases and 1 base, there was a span of 16 bases. CDR3 size: 16 residues. Germline CDR1 is PRHDT and CDR2 is FYEKMQ (reference sequence). Produced via immunoSEQ multiplex PCR; TCRdb's table is partial and in-frame only. The sample yields tens of thousands of clones, 82% seen once. V gene TRBV13 combines with J gene TRBJ1-1; D gene uncertain. The TCR originated in a human donor in a cohort sampled during active COVID-19. The specimen sequenced was peripheral blood. The CDR3 DNA sequence: TGTGCCAGCAGCTCATCCCTCCTGGCCACGAACACTGAAGCTTTCTTT. Protein sequence: CASSSSLLATNTEAFF.